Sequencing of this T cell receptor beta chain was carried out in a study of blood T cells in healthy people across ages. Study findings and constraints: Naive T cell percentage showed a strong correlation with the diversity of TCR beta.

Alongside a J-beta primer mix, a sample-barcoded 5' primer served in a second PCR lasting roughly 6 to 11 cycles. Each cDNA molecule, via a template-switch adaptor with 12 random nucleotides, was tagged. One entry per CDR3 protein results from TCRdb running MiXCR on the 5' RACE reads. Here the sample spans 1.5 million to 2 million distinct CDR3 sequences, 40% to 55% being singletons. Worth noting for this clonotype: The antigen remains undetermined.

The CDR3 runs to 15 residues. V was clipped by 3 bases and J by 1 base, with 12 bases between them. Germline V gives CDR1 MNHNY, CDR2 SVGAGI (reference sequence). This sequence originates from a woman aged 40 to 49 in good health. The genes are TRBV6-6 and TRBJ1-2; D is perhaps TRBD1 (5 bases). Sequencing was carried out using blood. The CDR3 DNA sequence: TGTGCCAGCAGTTATGGGGGGGGATTTAACTATGGCTACACCTTC. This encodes CASSYGGGFNYGYTF.